This is a list of T cell receptor beta chains from one sample in a study of T cells in Graves' hyperthyroidism and ophthalmopathy. TCRdb analysed the multiplex PCR reads with MiXCR anew, one entry per CDR3 protein. The sample consists of approximately 640,000 distinct CDR3 sequences, roughly a sixth of them appearing once. Input material: blood. The receptors originated from a man aged 45-65 years with Graves' hyperthyroidism. The CDR3 runs from the conserved cysteine through the conserved F or W. Fields, in order: clone size, J gene, D gene, V gene, CDR3 DNA, CDR3 protein. D genes are given only for firm matches. Clone size appears in some rows only: once, few, many, or a class for an expanded clone.

clone_size: NA; j_call: TRBJ2-1; d_call: TRBD2; v_call: TRBV9; cdr3_nt: TGTGCCAGCAGTCTTTCTAGCGGGAGTGGCAATGAGCAGTTCTTC; cdr3_aa: CASSLSSGSGNEQFF
clone_size: NA; j_call: TRBJ2-1; d_call: TRBD1; v_call: TRBV27; cdr3_nt: TGTGCCAGCAGCCTCCGGGACAGCCCATACAATGAGCAGTTCTTC; cdr3_aa: CASSLRDSPYNEQFF
clone_size: NA; j_call: TRBJ1-5; d_call: NA; v_call: TRBV28; cdr3_nt: TGTGCCAGCAGTTTAAGTACATTCGGACCGAGCAATCAGCCCCAGCATTTT; cdr3_aa: CASSLSTFGPSNQPQHF
clone_size: NA; j_call: TRBJ1-4; d_call: TRBD1; v_call: TRBV6-1; cdr3_nt: TGTGCCAGCAGTGAAACTTCGACAGGGCAAGAAAAACTGTTTTTT; cdr3_aa: CASSETSTGQEKLFF
clone_size: many; j_call: TRBJ2-2; d_call: NA; v_call: TRBV11-2; cdr3_nt: TGTGCCAGCAGCCCGGGACGGGGAGCCGGGGAGCTGTTTTTT; cdr3_aa: CASSPGRGAGELFF
clone_size: few; j_call: TRBJ1-5; d_call: NA; v_call: TRBV4-1; cdr3_nt: TGCGCCAGCAGCCATGTCAGAGTTCAGCCCCAGCATTTT; cdr3_aa: CASSHVRVQPQHF
clone_size: many; j_call: TRBJ1-2; d_call: NA; v_call: TRBV28; cdr3_nt: TGTGCCAGCAGTTTCGGCGGGGGGGACGGTAATGGCTACACCTTC; cdr3_aa: CASSFGGGDGNGYTF
clone_size: NA; j_call: TRBJ1-1; d_call: NA; v_call: TRBV6-8; cdr3_nt: TGTGCCAGCAGTTATCAGGACGGTTGGACTGAAGCTTTCTTT; cdr3_aa: CASSYQDGWTEAFF
clone_size: few; j_call: TRBJ2-7; d_call: TRBD1; v_call: TRBV25-1; cdr3_nt: TGTGCCAGCAGTGTTACAGGGGGCACTTACGAGCAGTACTTC; cdr3_aa: CASSVTGGTYEQYF
clone_size: few; j_call: TRBJ2-7; d_call: NA; v_call: TRBV6-8; cdr3_nt: TGTGCCAGTAATTTGGCAAGGGGGGAGTACGAGCAGTACTTC; cdr3_aa: CASNLARGEYEQYF
clone_size: many; j_call: TRBJ1-4; d_call: NA; v_call: TRBV28; cdr3_nt: TGTGCCAGCGGGGGCGCAGGGCAGGATGAAAAACTGTTTTTT; cdr3_aa: CASGGAGQDEKLFF
clone_size: few; j_call: TRBJ2-1; d_call: NA; v_call: TRBV28; cdr3_nt: TGTGCCAGCAGTTCAAGACCAGGGGCGAATTTCAATGAGCAGTTCTTC; cdr3_aa: CASSSRPGANFNEQFF
clone_size: many; j_call: TRBJ1-1; d_call: NA; v_call: TRBV6-1; cdr3_nt: TGTGCCAGCAGTTGGGGCGCCACAAACACTGAAGCTTTCTTT; cdr3_aa: CASSWGATNTEAFF
clone_size: many; j_call: TRBJ2-1; d_call: NA; v_call: TRBV2; cdr3_nt: TGTGCCAGCAGTGAAGAGGCGGGCTCCTACAATGAGCAGTTCTTC; cdr3_aa: CASSEEAGSYNEQFF
clone_size: NA; j_call: TRBJ1-1; d_call: NA; v_call: TRBV28; cdr3_nt: TGTGCCAGCAGTTTAGGCGTCCAGGGGCTCACTGAAGCTTTCTTT; cdr3_aa: CASSLGVQGLTEAFF
clone_size: NA; j_call: TRBJ1-2; d_call: TRBD1; v_call: TRBV7-9; cdr3_nt: TGTGCCAGCAGCGCGACAGGGGGCAACTATGGCTACACCTTC; cdr3_aa: CASSATGGNYGYTF
clone_size: many; j_call: TRBJ1-6; d_call: NA; v_call: TRBV20-1; cdr3_nt: TGCAGTGCTAGTGCCGCACAGAGAAATTCACCCCTCCACTTT; cdr3_aa: CSASAAQRNSPLHF
clone_size: few; j_call: TRBJ2-3; d_call: NA; v_call: TRBV24-1; cdr3_nt: TGTGCCACCACGGACAGCGCTAGCACAGATACGCAGTATTTT; cdr3_aa: CATTDSASTDTQYF
clone_size: few; j_call: TRBJ1-4; d_call: NA; v_call: TRBV18; cdr3_nt: TGTGCCAGCTCACCGGGGCAGGGAAAACTGTTTTTT; cdr3_aa: CASSPGQGKLFF
clone_size: once; j_call: TRBJ1-1; d_call: NA; v_call: TRBV6-2/TRBV6-3; cdr3_nt: TGTGCCAGCAGACTACAGGGTAGATCTTCTGAAGCTTTCTTT; cdr3_aa: CASRLQGRSSEAFF
clone_size: NA; j_call: TRBJ2-3; d_call: NA; v_call: TRBV30; cdr3_nt: TGTGCCTGGACAGGGACAGATACGCAGTATTTT; cdr3_aa: CAWTGTDTQYF
clone_size: few; j_call: TRBJ1-2; d_call: TRBD1; v_call: TRBV2; cdr3_nt: TGTGCCAGCAGGGAGGGACAGAGCTATGGCTACACCTTC; cdr3_aa: CASREGQSYGYTF
clone_size: NA; j_call: TRBJ2-4; d_call: NA; v_call: TRBV30; cdr3_nt: TGTGCCTGGGGACTTGGACAGGAGGGAGACAAAAACATTCAGTACTTC; cdr3_aa: CAWGLGQEGDKNIQYF
clone_size: few; j_call: TRBJ2-2; d_call: NA; v_call: TRBV29-1; cdr3_nt: TGCAGCGCTTGGGGGCGGGACCACGGGGAGCTGTTTTTT; cdr3_aa: CSAWGRDHGELFF
clone_size: many; j_call: TRBJ2-7; d_call: NA; v_call: TRBV15; cdr3_nt: TGTGCCACCAGCAGAGATTTCTTGGGGGCCTACGAGCAGTACTTC; cdr3_aa: CATSRDFLGAYEQYF
clone_size: few; j_call: TRBJ2-5; d_call: TRBD1; v_call: TRBV7-2; cdr3_nt: TGTGCCAGCAGCCTACAGGGGACAAAGTACTTC; cdr3_aa: CASSLQGTKYF
clone_size: many; j_call: TRBJ2-1; d_call: NA; v_call: TRBV18; cdr3_nt: TGTGCCAGCTCACCTCAAGGAGTGAGCTCCTACAATGAGCAGTTCTTC; cdr3_aa: CASSPQGVSSYNEQFF
clone_size: many; j_call: TRBJ2-7; d_call: TRBD1; v_call: TRBV9; cdr3_nt: TGTGCCAGCAGCGTAGGAGGGGGCCGGGGCTACGAGCAGTACTTC; cdr3_aa: CASSVGGGRGYEQYF
clone_size: NA; j_call: TRBJ1-6; d_call: TRBD1; v_call: TRBV6-2/TRBV6-3; cdr3_nt: TGTGCCAGCAGTTACCTGGGACAGGGAATCGCACCCCTCCACTTT; cdr3_aa: CASSYLGQGIAPLHF
clone_size: many; j_call: TRBJ1-1; d_call: NA; v_call: TRBV9; cdr3_nt: TGTGCCAGCAGCGTAGAAGGGCAAGTGAACACTGAAGCTTTCTTT; cdr3_aa: CASSVEGQVNTEAFF
clone_size: many; j_call: TRBJ2-3; d_call: TRBD2; v_call: TRBV27; cdr3_nt: TGTGCCAGCAGTTTCGCTTTAGCGGGAGTCACAGATACGCAGTATTTT; cdr3_aa: CASSFALAGVTDTQYF
clone_size: few; j_call: TRBJ1-4; d_call: NA; v_call: TRBV19; cdr3_nt: TGTGCCAGTTCGAGGAATGTGGATTCAACTAATGAAAAACTGTTTTTT; cdr3_aa: CASSRNVDSTNEKLFF
clone_size: NA; j_call: TRBJ2-5; d_call: NA; v_call: TRBV27; cdr3_nt: TGTGCCAGCAGTTCACGACAGGTCCACCAAGAGACCCAGTACTTC; cdr3_aa: CASSSRQVHQETQYF
clone_size: many; j_call: TRBJ1-2; d_call: NA; v_call: TRBV28; cdr3_nt: TGTGCCAGCAGTTTCAACAACTATGGCTACACCTTC; cdr3_aa: CASSFNNYGYTF
clone_size: NA; j_call: TRBJ2-5; d_call: TRBD2; v_call: TRBV19; cdr3_nt: TGTGCCAGTATGATAGGACTAGCGGCACAAGAGACCCAGTACTTC; cdr3_aa: CASMIGLAAQETQYF
clone_size: many; j_call: TRBJ2-2; d_call: NA; v_call: TRBV10-1; cdr3_nt: TGCGCCAGCAGTCACGCTGACCCGACCGGGGAGCTGTTTTTT; cdr3_aa: CASSHADPTGELFF
clone_size: many; j_call: TRBJ2-2; d_call: TRBD1; v_call: TRBV20-1; cdr3_nt: TGCAGTTTCTTCAGACAGGGGAGGACCGGGGAGCTGTTTTTT; cdr3_aa: CSFFRQGRTGELFF
clone_size: NA; j_call: TRBJ2-1; d_call: NA; v_call: TRBV20-1; cdr3_nt: TGCAGTGCTAGGGGCCTCGGGAGCGCGAACTACAATGAGCAGTTCTTC; cdr3_aa: CSARGLGSANYNEQFF
clone_size: many; j_call: TRBJ2-5; d_call: NA; v_call: TRBV7-2; cdr3_nt: TGTGCCAGCAGCTTAGACCAGGGCCGGCAAGAGACCCAGTACTTC; cdr3_aa: CASSLDQGRQETQYF
clone_size: NA; j_call: TRBJ1-5; d_call: NA; v_call: TRBV27; cdr3_nt: TGTGCCAGCAGCCCGATATCGGTAGGTCAGCCCCAGCATTTT; cdr3_aa: CASSPISVGQPQHF
clone_size: many; j_call: TRBJ1-4; d_call: TRBD1; v_call: TRBV7-6; cdr3_nt: TGTGCCAGCAGCTTCTCCCTCGCGGGGACAGGGGATGAAAAACTGTTTTTT; cdr3_aa: CASSFSLAGTGDEKLFF
clone_size: few; j_call: TRBJ1-3; d_call: NA; v_call: TRBV19; cdr3_nt: TGTGCCAGTAGTATTTATGGAAGCTCTGGAAACACCATATATTTT; cdr3_aa: CASSIYGSSGNTIYF
clone_size: many; j_call: TRBJ1-4; d_call: NA; v_call: TRBV2; cdr3_nt: TGTGCCAGCAGAACCCGACCGCTTGGCGAAAAACTGTTTTTT; cdr3_aa: CASRTRPLGEKLFF
clone_size: NA; j_call: TRBJ1-2; d_call: TRBD1; v_call: TRBV5-8; cdr3_nt: TGTGCCAGCAGCACGTCCAGGGGGGGCGATGGCTACACCTTC; cdr3_aa: CASSTSRGGDGYTF
clone_size: NA; j_call: TRBJ2-7; d_call: NA; v_call: TRBV15; cdr3_nt: TGTGCCACCAGCGGAACACTAGCCTACGAGCAGTACTTC; cdr3_aa: CATSGTLAYEQYF
clone_size: NA; j_call: TRBJ2-3; d_call: NA; v_call: TRBV6-5; cdr3_nt: TGTGCCAGCAGTTACGTTGGTAGCGGCACAGATACGCAGTATTTT; cdr3_aa: CASSYVGSGTDTQYF
clone_size: NA; j_call: TRBJ2-1; d_call: TRBD2; v_call: TRBV9; cdr3_nt: TGTGCCAGCAGCGTAGGGGCGGGAGGGCCCTCTAATGAGCAGTTCTTC; cdr3_aa: CASSVGAGGPSNEQFF
clone_size: once; j_call: TRBJ2-1; d_call: TRBD2; v_call: TRBV20-1; cdr3_nt: TGCAGTGCTAGATTTTGGGGTAGCGGGACTAGCTCCTTCAATGAGCAGTTCTTC; cdr3_aa: CSARFWGSGTSSFNEQFF